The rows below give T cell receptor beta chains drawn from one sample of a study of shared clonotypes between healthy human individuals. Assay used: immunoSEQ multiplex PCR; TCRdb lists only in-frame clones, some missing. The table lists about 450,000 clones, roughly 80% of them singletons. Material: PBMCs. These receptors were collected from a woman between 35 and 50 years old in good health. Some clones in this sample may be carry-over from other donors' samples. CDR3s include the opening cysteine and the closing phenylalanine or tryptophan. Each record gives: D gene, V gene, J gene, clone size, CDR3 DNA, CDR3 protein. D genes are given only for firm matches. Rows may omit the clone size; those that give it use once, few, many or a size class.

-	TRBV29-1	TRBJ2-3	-	TGCAGCGTTGCCCGGGGCTACCCCACAGATACGCAGTATTTT	CSVARGYPTDTQYF
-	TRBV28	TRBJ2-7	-	TGTGCCAGCAGTTCCCGGCGGCGTACCTACGAGCAGTACTTC	CASSSRRRTYEQYF
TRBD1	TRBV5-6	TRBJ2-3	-	TGTGCCAGCAGCAACCGACAGGGAAAAGGCACAGATACGCAGTATTTT	CASSNRQGKGTDTQYF
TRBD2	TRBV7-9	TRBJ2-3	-	TGTGCCAGCAGCCGCCTAGCGGGAACCACAGATACGCAGTATTTT	CASSRLAGTTDTQYF
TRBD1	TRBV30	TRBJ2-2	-	TGTGCCTGGAGGGGACAGGGGAACACCGGGGAGCTGTTTTTT	CAWRGQGNTGELFF
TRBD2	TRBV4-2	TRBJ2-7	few	TGTGCCAGCAGCCAAGAAAGCCCAGCGGGAGGGCCCTACGAGCAGTACTTC	CASSQESPAGGPYEQYF
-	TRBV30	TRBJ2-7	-	TGTGCCTGGAGTGTAGGGGGGAGCTCCTACGAGCAGTACTTC	CAWSVGGSSYEQYF
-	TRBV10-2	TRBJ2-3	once	TGCGCCAGCAGTGAAGGGCTTCGCACAGATACGCAGTATTTT	CASSEGLRTDTQYF
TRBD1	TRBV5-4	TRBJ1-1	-	TGTGCCAGCAGCGCCCAGGGGGTTGGGGGCACTGAAGCTTTCTTT	CASSAQGVGGTEAFF
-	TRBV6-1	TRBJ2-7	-	TGTGCCAGCAGTGAACCACCTCCCCCCTACGAGCAGTACTTC	CASSEPPPPYEQYF
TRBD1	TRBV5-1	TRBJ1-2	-	TGCGCCAGCAGCTTAGACAGGGGGGTGTACGGCTACACCTTC	CASSLDRGVYGYTF
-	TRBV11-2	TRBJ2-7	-	TGTGCCAGCAGCCAGGGACACGTCTCCTACGAGCAGTACTTC	CASSQGHVSYEQYF
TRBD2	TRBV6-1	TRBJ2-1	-	TGTGCCAGCCGGGCTAGCGGGAGTCCAGGTGAGCAGTTCTTC	CASRASGSPGEQFF
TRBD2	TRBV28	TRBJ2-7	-	TGTGCCAGCAGCGTACCCGGGAGGTCCTACGAGCAGTACTTC	CASSVPGRSYEQYF
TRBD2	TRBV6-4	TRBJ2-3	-	TGTGCCAGCAGTAGCGGGAGTGGTCCCACAGATACGCAGTATTTT	CASSSGSGPTDTQYF
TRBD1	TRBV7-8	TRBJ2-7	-	TGTGCCAGCAGCTTTGAACAGGGGGATTTGTACGAGCAGTACTTC	CASSFEQGDLYEQYF
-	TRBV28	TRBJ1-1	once	TGTGCCAGCAGTGTAGCCATTGCGAACACTGAAGCTTTCTTT	CASSVAIANTEAFF
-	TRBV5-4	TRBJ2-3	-	TGTGCCAGCAGCTTCCTGGACACAGATACGCAGTATTTT	CASSFLDTDTQYF
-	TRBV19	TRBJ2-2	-	TGTGCCAGTATTGGGCAGGCGAACACCGGGGAGCTGTTTTTT	CASIGQANTGELFF
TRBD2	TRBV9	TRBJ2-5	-	TGTGCCAGCAGCGCCTCCCTCCGCGGGGGGCTAGAGACCCAGTACTTC	CASSASLRGGLETQYF
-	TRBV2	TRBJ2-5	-	TGTGCCAGCAGTCGAGGCCAAGAGACCCAGTACTTC	CASSRGQETQYF
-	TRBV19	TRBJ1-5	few	TGTGCCAGTAGTATAAGGGGGGGTCCGGATCAGCCCCAGCATTTT	CASSIRGGPDQPQHF
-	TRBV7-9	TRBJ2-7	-	TGTGCCAGCAGCGAGGAACTAGTAACCGAGCAGTACTTC	CASSEELVTEQYF
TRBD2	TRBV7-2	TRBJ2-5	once	TGTGCCAGCAGCTTAGGGCTAGCGGAAGAGACCCAGTACTTC	CASSLGLAEETQYF